These T cell receptor beta chains were read from a single sample in a study of T cell responses to AZD1222 COVID-19 vaccine. Method: immunoSEQ multiplex PCR; TCRdb's copy keeps in-frame clones and lacks some. The sample lists 95,000 to 150,000 clones; around 89% were seen once. The sequencing here drew on peripheral blood, taken on day 0 of AZD1222 vaccination. The origin of the receptors is an adult in good health. The CDR3 runs from the conserved cysteine through the conserved F or W. The D gene is left open where the match is weak. Clone size appears in some rows only: once, few, many, or a class for an expanded clone.

>TRBV27|TRBD1|NA|TRBJ1-2
TGTGCCAGCAGTTTATCGAGAGGGGGCCGCTATGGCTACACCTTC
CASSLSRGGRYGYTF
>TRBV19|NA|NA|TRBJ1-5
TGTGCCAGTAGAGGCGGCATTGGCAATCAGCCCCAGCATTTT
CASRGGIGNQPQHF
>TRBV6-6|NA|NA|TRBJ1-2
TGTGCCAGCAGTTCTAGTAGCAGGGGATATGGCTACACCTTC
CASSSSSRGYGYTF
>TRBV13|TRBD2|NA|TRBJ2-7
TGTGCCAGCAGCTCTATACTGCGGGGGGGAGGACTCTACGAGCAGTACTTC
CASSSILRGGGLYEQYF
>TRBV5-1|TRBD2|few|TRBJ2-3
TGCGCCAGCAGCTTACCACTAGCGGGGGGCAGAAGCACAGATACGCAGTATTTT
CASSLPLAGGRSTDTQYF
>TRBV10-1|NA|NA|TRBJ2-7
TGCGCCAGCAGTGAGCCCTTGGACAGCTCCTACGAGCAGTACTTC
CASSEPLDSSYEQYF
>TRBV27|NA|NA|TRBJ2-1
TGTGCCAGCAGTCTCAACGGGCGGGAGCAGTTCTTC
CASSLNGREQFF
>TRBV27|NA|NA|TRBJ1-2
TGTGCCAGCAGTTTATGGGGGATTGGGACCGCGGAAGGTGGCTACACCTTC
CASSLWGIGTAEGGYTF
>TRBV5-1|NA|NA|TRBJ1-2
TGCGCCAGCAGCTTGGCACCGGGGGCGGACTATGGCTACACCTTC
CASSLAPGADYGYTF
>TRBV27|NA|NA|TRBJ1-6
TGTGCCAGCAGTTTAGTTGGACAGTACTCCTATAATTCACCCCTCCACTTT
CASSLVGQYSYNSPLHF
>TRBV28|TRBD1|NA|TRBJ2-5
TGTGCCAGCAGTGCCCATTGGACAGGGGTGGAGGAGACCCAGTACTTC
CASSAHWTGVEETQYF
>TRBV27|TRBD1|NA|TRBJ1-4
TGTGCCAGCAGTCCCACAGGGGGAGCGAATGAAAAACTGTTTTTT
CASSPTGGANEKLFF
>TRBV7-6|NA|NA|TRBJ2-3
TGTGCCAGCATGCCGGGACATGGAGGTTCAGATACGCAGTATTTT
CASMPGHGGSDTQYF
>TRBV9|TRBD2|few|TRBJ2-2
TGTGCCAGCAGCGTCTCCGGGGCGGGGGGAGCCGGGGAGCTGTTTTTT
CASSVSGAGGAGELFF
>TRBV5-6|NA|NA|TRBJ2-1
TGTGCCAGCAGCCCCGGGGACTGGGTAGGGGAAGAGCAGTTCTTC
CASSPGDWVGEEQFF
>TRBV5-1|NA|NA|TRBJ2-5
TGCGCCAGCAGCTTGTTCCGAGGCCAAGAGACCCAGTACTTC
CASSLFRGQETQYF
>TRBV5-6|NA|NA|TRBJ2-6
TGTGCCAGCAGCTTTGGGTCCCAGGGTCCCTTCTCTGGGGCCAACGTCCTGACTTTC
CASSFGSQGPFSGANVLTF
>TRBV10-2|NA|NA|TRBJ1-2
TGCGCCAGCAGTGACTGGCAGGGTGGAGGCTACACCTTC
CASSDWQGGGYTF
>TRBV6-2/TRBV6-3|NA|NA|TRBJ1-2
TGTGCCAGCAGTTACGGCCAAGAATATGGCTACACCTTC
CASSYGQEYGYTF
>TRBV6-2/TRBV6-3|NA|NA|TRBJ1-1
TGTGCCAGCAGTTACGAGGTGAGCACTGAAGCTTTCTTT
CASSYEVSTEAFF